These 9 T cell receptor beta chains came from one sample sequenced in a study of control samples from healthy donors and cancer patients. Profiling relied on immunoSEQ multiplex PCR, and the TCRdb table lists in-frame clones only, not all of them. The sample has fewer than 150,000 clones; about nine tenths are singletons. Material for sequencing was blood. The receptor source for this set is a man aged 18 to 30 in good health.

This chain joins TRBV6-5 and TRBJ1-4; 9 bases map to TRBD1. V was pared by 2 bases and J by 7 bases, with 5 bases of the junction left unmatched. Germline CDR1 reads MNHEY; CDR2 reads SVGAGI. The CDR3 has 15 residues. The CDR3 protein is CASSYGDRGSEKLFF. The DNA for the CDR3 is TGTGCCAGCAGTTACGGAGACAGGGGGAGTGAAAAACTGTTTTTT.

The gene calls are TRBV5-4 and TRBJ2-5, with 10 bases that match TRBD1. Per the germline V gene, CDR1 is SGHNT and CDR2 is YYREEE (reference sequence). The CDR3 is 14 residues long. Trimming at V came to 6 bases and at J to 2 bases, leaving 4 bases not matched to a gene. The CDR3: CASMRGQGQETQYF. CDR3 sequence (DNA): TGTGCCAGCATGAGGGGACAGGGGCAAGAGACCCAGTACTTC.

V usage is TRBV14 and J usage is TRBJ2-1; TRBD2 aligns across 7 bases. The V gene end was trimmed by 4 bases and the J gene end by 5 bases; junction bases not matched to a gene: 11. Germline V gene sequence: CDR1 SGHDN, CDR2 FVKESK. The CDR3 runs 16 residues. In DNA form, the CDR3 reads TGTGCCAGCAGCCTACAGAAGCGGCTAGCGGACAATGAGCAGTTCTTC. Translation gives CASSLQKRLADNEQFF.

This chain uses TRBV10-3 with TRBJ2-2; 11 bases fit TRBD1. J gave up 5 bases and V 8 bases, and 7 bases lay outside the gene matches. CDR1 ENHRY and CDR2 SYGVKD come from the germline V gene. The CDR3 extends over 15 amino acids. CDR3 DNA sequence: TGTGCCATCGGCTCGGACAGGGGGCGTACCGGGGAGCTGTTTTTT. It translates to CAIGSDRGRTGELFF.

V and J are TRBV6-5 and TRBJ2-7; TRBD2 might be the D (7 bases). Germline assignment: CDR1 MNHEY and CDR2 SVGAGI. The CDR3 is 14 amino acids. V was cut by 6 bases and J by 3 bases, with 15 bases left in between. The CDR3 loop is CASSAGGRGYEQYV. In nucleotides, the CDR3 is TGTGCCAGCAGCGCCGGGGGGCGGGGCTACGAGCAGTACGTC.

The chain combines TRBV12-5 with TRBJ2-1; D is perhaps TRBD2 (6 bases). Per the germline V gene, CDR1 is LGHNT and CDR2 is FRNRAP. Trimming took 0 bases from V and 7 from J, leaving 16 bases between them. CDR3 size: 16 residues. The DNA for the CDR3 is TGTGCTAGTGGTTTGGTGACGGGAGAGGGTACAAATGAGCAGTTCTTC. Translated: CASGLVTGEGTNEQFF.

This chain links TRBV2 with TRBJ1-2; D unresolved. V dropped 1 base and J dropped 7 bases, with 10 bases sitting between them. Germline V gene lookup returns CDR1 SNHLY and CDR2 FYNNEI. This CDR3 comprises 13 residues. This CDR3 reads CASSEDWAVGYTF. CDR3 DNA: TGTGCCAGCAGTGAAGATTGGGCAGTTGGCTACACCTTC.

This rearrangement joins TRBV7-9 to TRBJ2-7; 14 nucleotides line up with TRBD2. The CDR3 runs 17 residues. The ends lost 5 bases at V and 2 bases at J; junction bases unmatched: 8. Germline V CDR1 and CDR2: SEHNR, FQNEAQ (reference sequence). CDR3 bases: TGTGCCAGCAGCGATGGGACTAGCGGGAGTAATCCCTACGAGCAGTACGTC. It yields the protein CASSDGTSGSNPYEQYV.

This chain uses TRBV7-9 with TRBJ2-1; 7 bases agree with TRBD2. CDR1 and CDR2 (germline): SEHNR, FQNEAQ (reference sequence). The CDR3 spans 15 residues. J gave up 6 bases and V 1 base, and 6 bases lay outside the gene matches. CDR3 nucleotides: TGTGCCAGCAGCTTAGGTGGGGGGGTCGTCAATGAGCAGTTCTTC. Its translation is CASSLGGGVVNEQFF.